A selection of T cell receptor beta chains follows, all from one sample in a study of blood T cells in healthy people across ages. TCRdb analysed the 5' RACE reads with MiXCR anew, one entry per CDR3 protein. The table shows over 600,000 distinct CDR3 sequences, with around half occurring only once. Sample: blood. The receptors stem from a man older than 75 in good health. Each CDR3 is given with its conserved first and last residue. The order of the fields is V gene, CDR3 length, clone size, D gene, J gene, CDR3 DNA, CDR3 protein. D genes are given only for firm matches. The size field is filled for only some rows; it gives once, few, many or a size class.

>TRBV2|13|-|-|TRBJ1-6
TGTGCCAGCAGTGAAGCGCGGGGTTCACCCCTCCACTTT
CASSEARGSPLHF
>TRBV6-1|13|-|-|TRBJ1-5
TGTACCAGCAGTGAAGGGTGGAGGCAGCCCCAGCATTTT
CTSSEGWRQPQHF
>TRBV15|14|-|-|TRBJ2-5
TGTGCCACCAGCAGAGAAAAGGTCACGGAGACCCAGTACTTC
CATSREKVTETQYF
>TRBV20-1|15|-|TRBD1|TRBJ2-5
TGCAGTGCTAGAGACCCAGGGCAGGGGGAAGAGACCCAGTACTTC
CSARDPGQGEETQYF
>TRBV20-1|14|-|-|TRBJ1-5
TGCAGTGCTAGAGGGGCGGGGATGGGTCAGCCCCAGCATTTT
CSARGAGMGQPQHF
>TRBV11-2|15|few|-|TRBJ2-3
TGCGCCAGCCAAAAATTAATAACCCTCGCAGATACGCAGTATTTT
CASQKLITLADTQYF
>TRBV27|18|-|TRBD2|TRBJ2-7
TGTGCCAGCAGTTTCCTACTAGCGGGAGAGCCCACATCTAACGAGCAGTACTTC
CASSFLLAGEPTSNEQYF
>TRBV10-3|13|many|TRBD1|TRBJ1-2
TGTGCCATCAGTTCGACAGGGTCTGATGGCTACACCTTC
CAISSTGSDGYTF
>TRBV10-3|17|-|TRBD2|TRBJ2-1
TGTGCCATCAGTGAGTTAAGCGGGGAGCGCTCCAAAAACATTCAGTTCTTC
CAISELSGERSKNIQFF
>TRBV25-1|16|-|TRBD1|TRBJ2-5
TGTGCCAGCAGTGCCACCGGGACAGGGGGTAAAGAGACCCAGTACTTC
CASSATGTGGKETQYF
>TRBV7-3|15|-|TRBD1|TRBJ1-1
TGTGCCAGCAGCCCCACCGGGACAGGTTTTTTTGAAGCTTTCTTT
CASSPTGTGFFEAFF
>TRBV20-1|17|-|-|TRBJ1-5
TGCAGTGCTAGAGATCGGTGGACACCTAGAGGCAATCAGCCCCAGCATTTT
CSARDRWTPRGNQPQHF
>TRBV20-1|11|many|TRBD2|TRBJ2-7
TGCAGTGCCCCCAACCGGGAGGTGCAGTACTTC
CSAPNREVQYF
>TRBV5-1|15|few|TRBD2|TRBJ2-7
TGCGCCAGCAGCTTGGCCCGGACTAGCGTCTACGAGCAGTACTTC
CASSLARTSVYEQYF
>TRBV9|12|-|-|TRBJ2-1
TGTGCCAGCAGCCTCATGCGTGGTGAGCAGTTCTTC
CASSLMRGEQFF
>TRBV29-1|16|once|-|TRBJ2-1
TGCAGCGTTGAAGAGGGTGCGGGGTACTCCTACAATGAGCAGTTCTTC
CSVEEGAGYSYNEQFF
>TRBV20-1|16|-|-|TRBJ2-1
TGCAGTGCTAGTGAAAGCGCACGAAGCTCCTACAATGAGCAGTTCTTC
CSASESARSSYNEQFF
>TRBV6-6|16|few|-|TRBJ2-1
TGTGCCAGTAGAATCCGACCCTCGAGCGGTTACAATGAGCAGTTCTTC
CASRIRPSSGYNEQFF
>TRBV10-1|14|-|TRBD1|TRBJ1-2
TGCGCCAGCAGTCCGGGACAGGAATATGGCGGCTACACCTTC
CASSPGQEYGGYTF
>TRBV5-6|14|-|-|TRBJ2-1
TGTGCCAGCAGCTTTGGGGGGTTACAAGAGACCCAGTTCTTC
CASSFGGLQETQFF
>TRBV27|16|-|TRBD1|TRBJ1-2
TGTGCCAGCACCTCTACCGGACAGGCCGGACTCTATGGCTACACCTTC
CASTSTGQAGLYGYTF
>TRBV3-1|16|few|-|TRBJ1-4
TGTGCCAGCAGCCCTTACCCGGAGACTGTAGTCGAAAAACTGTTTTTT
CASSPYPETVVEKLFF
>TRBV13|15|-|TRBD2|TRBJ2-1
TGTGCCAGCAGCTCCGGACTAGCGGAGGGCCTTGAGCAGTTCTTC
CASSSGLAEGLEQFF
>TRBV20-1|13|once|TRBD1|TRBJ2-7
TGCAGTGCTCCCAAACAGGGGACCTACGAGCAGTACTTC
CSAPKQGTYEQYF
>TRBV6-1|12|many|-|TRBJ2-3
TGTGCCAGCAGTGAATCGGGAGATACGCAGTATTTT
CASSESGDTQYF